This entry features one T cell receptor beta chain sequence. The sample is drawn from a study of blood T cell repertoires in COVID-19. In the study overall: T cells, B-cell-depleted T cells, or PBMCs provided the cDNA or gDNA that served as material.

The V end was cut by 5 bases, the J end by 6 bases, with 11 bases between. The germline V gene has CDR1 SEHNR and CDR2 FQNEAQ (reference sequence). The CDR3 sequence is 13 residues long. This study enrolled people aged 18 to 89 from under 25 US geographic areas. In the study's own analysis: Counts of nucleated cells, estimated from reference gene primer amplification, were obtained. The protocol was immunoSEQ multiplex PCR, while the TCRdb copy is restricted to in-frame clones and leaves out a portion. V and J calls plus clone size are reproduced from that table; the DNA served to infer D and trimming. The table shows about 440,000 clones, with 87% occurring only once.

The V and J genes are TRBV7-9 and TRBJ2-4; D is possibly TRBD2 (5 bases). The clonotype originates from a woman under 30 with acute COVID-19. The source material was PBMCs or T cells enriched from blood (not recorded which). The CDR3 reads CASSLEGGNIQYF. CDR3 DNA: TGTGCCAGCAGCCTTGAGGGCGGAAACATTCAGTACTTC. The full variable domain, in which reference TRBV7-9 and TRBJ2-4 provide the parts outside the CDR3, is DTGVSQNPRHKITKRGQNVTFRCDPISEHNRLYWYRQTLGQGPEFLTYFQNEAQLEKSRLLSDRFSAERPKGSFSTLEIQRTEQGDSAMYLCASSLEGGNIQYFGAGTRLSVL.